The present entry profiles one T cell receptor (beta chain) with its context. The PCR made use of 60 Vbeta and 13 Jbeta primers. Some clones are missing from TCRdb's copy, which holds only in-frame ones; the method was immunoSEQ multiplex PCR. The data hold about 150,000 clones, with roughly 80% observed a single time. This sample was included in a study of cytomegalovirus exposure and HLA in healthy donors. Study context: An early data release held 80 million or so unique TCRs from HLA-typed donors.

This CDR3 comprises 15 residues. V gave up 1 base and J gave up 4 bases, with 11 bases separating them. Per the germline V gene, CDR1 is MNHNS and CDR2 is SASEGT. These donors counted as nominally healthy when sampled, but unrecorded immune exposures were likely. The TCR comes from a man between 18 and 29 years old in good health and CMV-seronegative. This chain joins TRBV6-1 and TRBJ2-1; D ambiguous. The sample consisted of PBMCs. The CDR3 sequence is CASSEGIGPYNEQFF. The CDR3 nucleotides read TGTGCCAGCAGTGAAGGAATCGGTCCGTACAATGAGCAGTTCTTC.